Shown below are 5 T cell receptor beta chains from a single sample sequenced in a study of identical twins. MiXCR, applied by TCRdb to the 5' RACE reads, yields one record per CDR3 protein. The sample contains roughly 490,000 distinct CDR3 sequences, roughly an eighth of which appear only once. The same data also went into a second study, on yellow fever vaccine responses in identical twins.

Sequencing was done on a sample of CD4+ T cells sorted from blood. These receptors all come from a woman between 18 and 29 years old in good health.

The V call is TRBV5-1, the J call TRBJ2-7; D is uncertain. Trimming took off 2 bases at V and 2 bases at J, with 8 bases between the two ends. The V gene's germline CDR1 is SGHRS and CDR2 YFSETQ. The CDR3 runs to 13 residues. The CDR3 region has the DNA TGCGCCAGCAGCTTAACGCTCGCCTACGAGCAGTACTTC. It is translated as CASSLTLAYEQYF.

The chain employs TRBV12-3 or TRBV12-4 and TRBJ2-7, with 11 nucleotides matching TRBD2. V lost 7 bases, J lost 0 bases, and 5 bases stayed unmatched. The CDR3 extends over 15 amino acids. The CDR3 protein is CASKLAGATSYEQYF. CDR3 coding DNA: TGTGCCAGCAAACTAGCGGGAGCGACCTCCTACGAGCAGTACTTC.

This clonotype was counted at least ten times. This sequence joins TRBV29-1 and TRBJ1-1; TRBD1 is a possible D gene (5 bases). The germline CDR1 and CDR2 sequences are SQVTM and ANQGSEA. This CDR3 has 11 amino acids. The V gene lost 7 bases and the J gene lost 3 bases, with 9 bases spanning the gap. CDR3 region: CSAGQDTEAFF. CDR3 in DNA: TGCAGCGCGGGGCAGGACACTGAAGCTTTCTTT.

This sequence joins TRBV20-1 and TRBJ1-2, with D possibly being TRBD1 (6 bases). Trimming pared 3 bases from V and 2 bases from J, leaving 10 bases between. The CDR3 has 13 residues. Per germline, CDR1 DFQATT and CDR2 SNEGSKA (reference sequence). For the CDR3, the DNA is TGCAGTGCTAGGTTAGACAGGAACTATGGCTACACCTTC. The encoded protein is CSARLDRNYGYTF.

The V and J genes are TRBV27 and TRBJ2-1, with 10 positions matching TRBD2. V dropped 6 bases and J dropped 8; count of bases not matched to a gene: 25. CDR3 length equals 20 residues. In germline, CDR1 is MNHEY, CDR2 SMNVEV (reference sequence). This CDR3 is CASSALRVPLSGGYPDEQFF. CDR3 DNA: TGTGCCAGCAGCGCACTCAGGGTTCCCCTTAGCGGGGGGTATCCGGATGAGCAGTTCTTC.